Listed below are T cell receptor beta chains from one sample, sequenced in a study of T-cell memory formation after mild COVID-19. TCRdb redid the calling of the 5' RACE reads with MiXCR, one entry per CDR3 protein. Of about 430,000 distinct CDR3 sequences in the sample, 15% to 20% were seen once. The sequenced sample consisted of PBMCs or a T cell subset sorted from them (not recorded which). The source of these receptors is a man younger than 30 who had mild COVID-19 (a few samples of this study predate the infection). Cell type and time point are not known. Both conserved end residues are part of each CDR3. Each record gives: V gene, J gene, clone size, D gene, CDR3 DNA, CDR3 protein. D genes are given only for firm matches. The size of a clone is reported for some rows only, either as once, few or many, or as a class for expanded clones.

>TRBV12-3/TRBV12-4|TRBJ1-6|-|TRBD1
TGTGCCAGCAGCGTGGGACAGGGGAATTCACCCCTCCACTTT
CASSVGQGNSPLHF
>TRBV7-2|TRBJ2-5|-|TRBD2
TGTGCCAGCAGCCAAGGCTTACTAGCGGGACAGAAGGAGACCCAGTACTTC
CASSQGLLAGQKETQYF
>TRBV7-2|TRBJ2-7|-|TRBD1
TGTGCCAGCAGGTCCGGGGACAGGGTTGGCGAGCAGTACTTC
CASRSGDRVGEQYF
>TRBV4-1|TRBJ2-2|-|TRBD1
TGCGCCAGCAGCCAGTACCCGGGACAGTTCGACACCGGGGAGCTGTTTTTT
CASSQYPGQFDTGELFF
>TRBV25-1|TRBJ1-1|few|-
TGTGCCAGCGGACCAAGGACTGAAGCTTTCTTT
CASGPRTEAFF
>TRBV5-1|TRBJ2-3|-|-
TGCGCCAGCAGCTTGCTCCCGGGGAGTCATACGCAGTATTTT
CASSLLPGSHTQYF
>TRBV5-1|TRBJ2-2|few|-
TGCGCCAGCAGCTTACGTCAGGCATCAACCGGGGAGCTGTTTTTT
CASSLRQASTGELFF
>TRBV10-1|TRBJ2-5|few|TRBD1
TGCGCCAGCAGTGAGGCAAGGACAGGGGGAGAGACCCAGTACTTC
CASSEARTGGETQYF
>TRBV20-1|TRBJ1-4|few|-
TGCAGTGCTAGAGATCCCAGGAAAGATGAAAAACTGTTTTTT
CSARDPRKDEKLFF
>TRBV5-1|TRBJ1-1|few|-
TGCGCCAGCATGCGGCAGGTGAACACTGAAGCTTTCTTT
CASMRQVNTEAFF
>TRBV7-9|TRBJ1-2|-|-
TGTGCCAGCAGCTTAGGGGCAGGGAAGGACTATGGCTACACCTTC
CASSLGAGKDYGYTF
>TRBV5-1|TRBJ2-6|-|-
TGCGCCAGCAGCGCCCGGGGTAACTCTGGGGCCAACGTCCTGACTTTC
CASSARGNSGANVLTF
>TRBV9|TRBJ2-3|many|-
TGTGCCAGCAGCTCAGGGGCCGGGGGCACAGATACGCAGTATTTT
CASSSGAGGTDTQYF
>TRBV7-6|TRBJ2-5|-|TRBD1
TGTGCCAGCAGCTTAGGAGGGACAGGGGGCATGGAGACCCAGTACTTC
CASSLGGTGGMETQYF
>TRBV5-1|TRBJ2-7|many|TRBD1
TGCGCCAGCAGCCCAGGACAGGGTTCCTACGAGCAGTACTTC
CASSPGQGSYEQYF
>TRBV5-1|TRBJ2-3|-|-
TGCGCCAGCATCCCAGCCGCGCCGGAGGATACGCAGTATTTT
CASIPAAPEDTQYF
>TRBV7-2|TRBJ2-2|few|TRBD2
TGTGCCAGCAGCCACCCGGTCGGACTAGCGGGGGGCTCGAACACCGGGGAGCTGTTTTTT
CASSHPVGLAGGSNTGELFF
>TRBV7-9|TRBJ1-1|few|-
TGTGCCAGCAGCCCAGTCCAGGGCCCTGAGGCTTTCTTT
CASSPVQGPEAFF
>TRBV5-1|TRBJ2-1|-|-
TGCGCCAGCAGCCTGGAAGTGTTCAATGAGCAGTTCTTC
CASSLEVFNEQFF
>TRBV12-3/TRBV12-4|TRBJ1-4|few|-
TGTGCCAGCAGTTTAGGATGGAAACTGTTTTTT
CASSLGWKLFF
>TRBV4-1|TRBJ1-6|-|-
TGCGCCAGCAGCCAAGAGCCCGGGCTTAATTCACCCCTCCACTTT
CASSQEPGLNSPLHF
>TRBV11-2|TRBJ2-7|many|TRBD1
TGTGCCAGCAGCTCCGTATCAGACAGGGTCTACGAGCAGTACTTC
CASSSVSDRVYEQYF
>TRBV4-3|TRBJ2-3|few|-
TGCGCCAGCAGCCAAGATAAGAGCACAGATACGCAGTATTTT
CASSQDKSTDTQYF
>TRBV7-2|TRBJ1-3|few|-
TGTGCCAGCAGCTTATCGACAGCCTCTGGAAACACCATATATTTT
CASSLSTASGNTIYF
>TRBV3-1|TRBJ2-5|-|TRBD1
TGTGCCAGCCTAACCAGGGGGGAGACCCAGTACTTC
CASLTRGETQYF
>TRBV20-1|TRBJ2-7|few|-
TGCAGTGCTAGGACAGATATTGACGAGCAGTACTTC
CSARTDIDEQYF
>TRBV20-1|TRBJ1-2|-|TRBD1
TGCAGTGCTATAGCACAGGGGACGGAACATGGCTACACCTTC
CSAIAQGTEHGYTF
>TRBV27|TRBJ1-2|-|TRBD1
TGTGCCAGCAGTAGGACAGGGCTGGATGGCTACACCTTC
CASSRTGLDGYTF
>TRBV6-2/TRBV6-3|TRBJ2-1|-|-
TGTGCCAGCAGCCGGGGACTCCTCCTTAGGAATGAGCAGTTCTTC
CASSRGLLLRNEQFF
>TRBV13|TRBJ2-1|few|-
TGTGCCAGCAGCTTACGGCAGGGGGGAGTCTATGAGCAGTTCTTC
CASSLRQGGVYEQFF
>TRBV12-3/TRBV12-4|TRBJ1-6|few|-
TGTGCCAGCAGGCAGACGACAGGCCCGAATTCACCCCTCCACTTT
CASRQTTGPNSPLHF
>TRBV25-1|TRBJ1-1|few|-
TGTGCCAGCAGTGAAGTTGGACACCGTTCAGACGCCACTGAAGCTTTCTTT
CASSEVGHRSDATEAFF
>TRBV7-9|TRBJ1-6|few|-
TGTGCCAGCAGCTCACAAAGGCAGGCCAATAATTCACCCCTCCACTTT
CASSSQRQANNSPLHF
>TRBV6-5|TRBJ2-2|few|TRBD2
TGTGCCAGCAGTACCCGACTAGCGGGGGGGTCCGGGGAGCTGTTTTTT
CASSTRLAGGSGELFF
>TRBV6-8|TRBJ2-6|-|-
TGTGCCAGCAGTTACTCGACTTGGGGGCAATACGGAGGAGGGGCCAACGTCCTGACTTTC
CASSYSTWGQYGGGANVLTF
>TRBV10-3|TRBJ1-2|few|TRBD1
TGTGCCACGGGGGGACAGGGATATGGCTACACCTTC
CATGGQGYGYTF
>TRBV6-5|TRBJ1-5|-|-
TGTGCCAGCAGTTACTCGACTGGTCAGCCCCAGCATTTT
CASSYSTGQPQHF
>TRBV10-1|TRBJ1-1|-|-
TGCGCCAGCAGTGAGTCGATAGGGTTCCGGACTGAAGCTTTCTTT
CASSESIGFRTEAFF
>TRBV20-1|TRBJ2-5|few|-
TGCAGTGCCCCAGGCGGGCGGGGTGAACCCCAAGAGACCCAGTACTTC
CSAPGGRGEPQETQYF
>TRBV24-1|TRBJ2-1|-|-
TGTGCCACCAGACAAAAAAATGAGCAGTTCTTC
CATRQKNEQFF
>TRBV20-1|TRBJ1-1|-|-
TGCAGTGCTACACAGGGGAACACTGAAGCTTTCTTT
CSATQGNTEAFF